This T cell receptor (beta chain) was identified in a study of patients and donors after allogeneic stem cell transplantation. The CDR3 runs 16 residues. J lost 10 bases, V lost 4 bases, and 15 bases had no gene match. Per germline, CDR1 PRHDT and CDR2 FYEKMQ (reference sequence). TCRdb reprocessed the RT-PCR reads with MiXCR, giving one entry per CDR3 protein. The table includes approximately 140,000 distinct CDR3 sequences, about 40% detected once. The sequence was collected from a human donor who was either an allogeneic HSCT recipient or a stem cell or donor lymphocyte infusion donor (not recorded which). It is not recorded whose cells these are; they may come from a transplant donor. The sequencing input was blood, either unsorted or a sorted T cell fraction (not recorded which). The chain is built from TRBV13 and TRBJ1-4, with 7 bases that match TRBD1. CDR3 residues: CASSSTGNPERGKLFF. In DNA form, the CDR3 reads TGTGCCAGCAGCTCGACAGGGAATCCAGAGCGGGGAAAACTGTTTTTT.